This TCR beta chain was retrieved from a study of blood T cell repertoires in COVID-19. Germline loops: CDR1 KGHDR, CDR2 SFDVKD. V was shortened by 9 bases and J by 5 bases, with 12 bases between the two germline ends. The CDR3 is made up of 13 amino acids. Only one count was recorded for this clone. Assay used: immunoSEQ multiplex PCR; TCRdb lists only in-frame clones, some missing. This sample has under 80,000 clones, with 85% to 90% found just once. This receptor was taken from a man aged 65-85 years with active COVID-19. Source material: peripheral blood. This chain connects TRBV24-1 to TRBJ2-2, with D unclear. The CDR3, as DNA: TGTGCCACCGCGCGTGAGGTAACCGGGGAGCTGTTTTTT. This gives the protein CATAREVTGELFF.